The sequence of this T cell receptor (beta chain) was determined in a study of blood T cell repertoires in COVID-19. Whole-study context: T cells, B-cell-depleted T cells, or PBMCs provided the cDNA or gDNA that served as material.

Per the authors' pipeline: Reference gene primer amplification yielded estimated nucleated cell counts. Sequencing was performed with immunoSEQ multiplex PCR; in TCRdb, only in-frame clones are kept and a portion is missing. V and J calls and clone size are given by that table; D and trimming were obtained from the DNA. The sample has about 270,000 clones, roughly 85% seen once. Recruits, aged roughly 18 to 89 years, lived in 25 or so US areas. The CDR3 length is 15 residues. The V gene lost 6 bases and the J gene lost 0 bases, with 16 bases spanning the gap. From germline, CDR1 is SQVTM and CDR2 ANQGSEA.

The clonotype was recovered from a woman between 50 and 59 years old with acute COVID-19. The sample taken for sequencing was PBMCs or T cells enriched from blood (not recorded which). V gene TRBV29-1 combines with J gene TRBJ2-3, with D possibly being TRBD1 (6 bases). The CDR3 region has the DNA TGCAGCGTCAACCCCCGGGACACAAGCACAGATACGCAGTATTTT. It specifies CSVNPRDTSTDTQYF.